The sequence of this TCR beta chain was determined in a study of blood T cells in healthy people across ages. Donors each provided 8 to 10 milliliters of peripheral blood. The second PCR ran roughly 6 to 11 cycles with a sample-barcoded 5' primer and J-beta primers. Every single cDNA molecule received a tag from a template-switch adaptor with 12 random nucleotides. There were at least 2.5 million CDR3-containing paired-end reads obtained from each sample. In TCRdb, the 5' RACE reads were re-called with MiXCR into one record per CDR3 protein. The sample contains roughly 1,500,000 distinct CDR3 sequences, approximately 32% of which appear only once. CDR3 length equals 14 residues. CDR1 and CDR2 from the germline V gene are GTSNPN and SVGIG (reference sequence). V gave up 5 bases and J gave up 0 bases, with 12 bases separating them.

Source material: blood. V usage is TRBV30 and J usage is TRBJ2-3; D is perhaps TRBD1 or TRBD2 (5 bases each). The receptor's source is a woman younger than 45 in good health. CDR3 loop: CAWDRDGSTDTQYF. The DNA for the CDR3 is TGTGCCTGGGACCGGGACGGAAGCACAGATACGCAGTATTTT.